Listed below are T cell receptor beta chains from one sample, sequenced in a study of blood T cell repertoires in COVID-19. The method was immunoSEQ multiplex PCR; TCRdb's version includes in-frame clones alone and lacks a portion of them. The table shows approximately 210,000 clones, with around 90% occurring only once. The sequenced sample was PBMCs or T cells enriched from blood (not recorded which). Receptors originate from a woman under 40 who had recovered from COVID-19. Each CDR3 is given with its conserved first and last residue. The order of the fields is clone size, J gene, V gene, D gene, CDR3 DNA, CDR3 protein. A D gene is named only where the DNA matches it firmly. Clone sizes are given selectively: once, few, many, or a class where the clone is expanded.

few	TRBJ1-2	TRBV19	NA	TGTGCCAGTAGTTTGATGGGACAAACTAACGGCGGCTACACCTTC	CASSLMGQTNGGYTF
NA	TRBJ2-1	TRBV2	NA	TGTGCCAGCAGTGATCGTGGGAGCTCCCTGGATGAGCAGTTCTTC	CASSDRGSSLDEQFF
NA	TRBJ1-6	TRBV9	TRBD1	TGTGCCAGCAGCGTAGGGGACAGGGGAAATTCACCCCTCCACTTT	CASSVGDRGNSPLHF
NA	TRBJ1-2	TRBV2	NA	TGTGCCGGAGATGGGGGGACCGTATTTAACTATGGCTACACCTTC	CAGDGGTVFNYGYTF
NA	TRBJ1-1	TRBV24-1	NA	TGTGCCACCAGAGGAACAGGTAACACTGAAGCTTTCTTT	CATRGTGNTEAFF
NA	TRBJ1-4	TRBV3-1/TRBV3-2	NA	TGTGCCAGCAGCCCGGGACATGGAGATTCTGTTCGTAATGAAAAACTGTTTTTT	CASSPGHGDSVRNEKLFF
NA	TRBJ2-1	TRBV24-1	NA	TGTGCCACCAGTGATTTGAGAGGCAACTCCTACAATGAGCAGTTCTTC	CATSDLRGNSYNEQFF
once	TRBJ1-1	TRBV9	NA	TGTGCCAGCAGCGGGACAGCTTATATGAACACTGAAGCTTTCTTT	CASSGTAYMNTEAFF
NA	TRBJ1-1	TRBV18	NA	TGTGCCAGCTCACGCACAGCCGTTGAAGCTTTCTTT	CASSRTAVEAFF
NA	TRBJ2-1	TRBV5-1	NA	TGCGCCAGCAGCTTATCGCGGGCGAGCTCCTACAATGAGCAGTTCTTC	CASSLSRASSYNEQFF
once	TRBJ2-7	TRBV28	NA	TGTGCCAGCAGTCGGGTCAGGGGCTACGAGCAGTACTTC	CASSRVRGYEQYF
NA	TRBJ2-6	TRBV7-6	NA	TGTGCCAGCAGCTTAGCGGGAGCAGCCTCTGGGGCCAACGTCCTGACTTTC	CASSLAGAASGANVLTF
NA	TRBJ2-7	TRBV27	TRBD1	TGTGCCAGCGGACAGGGGGTTTACGAGCAGTACTTC	CASGQGVYEQYF
few	TRBJ2-1	TRBV5-5	TRBD2	TGTGCCAGCAGCTTACTAGCGGGAGTCAATTACAATGAGCAGTTCTTC	CASSLLAGVNYNEQFF